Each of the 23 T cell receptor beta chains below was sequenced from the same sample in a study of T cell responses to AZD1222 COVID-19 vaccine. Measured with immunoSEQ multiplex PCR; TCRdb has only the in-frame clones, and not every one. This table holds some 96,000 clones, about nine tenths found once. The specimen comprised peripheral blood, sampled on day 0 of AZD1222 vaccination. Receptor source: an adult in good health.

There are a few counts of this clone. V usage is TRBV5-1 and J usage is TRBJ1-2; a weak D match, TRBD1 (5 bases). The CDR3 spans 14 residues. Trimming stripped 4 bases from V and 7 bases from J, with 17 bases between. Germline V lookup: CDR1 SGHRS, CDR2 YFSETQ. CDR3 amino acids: CASSVGTLNGGYTF. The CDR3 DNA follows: TGCGCCAGCAGCGTCGGGACTCTAAATGGTGGCTACACCTTC.

CDR3 amino acids: CASSARGYTEAFF. CDR3 DNA sequence: TGTGCCAGCAGCGCGAGGGGATACACTGAAGCTTTCTTT. The V gene is TRBV6-6, the J gene TRBJ1-1, with D tentatively TRBD1 (5 bases). Germline CDR1 MNHNY, CDR2 SVGAGI (reference sequence). This CDR3 spans 13 amino acids. V lost 6 bases, J lost 3 bases, and 11 bases lay in between.

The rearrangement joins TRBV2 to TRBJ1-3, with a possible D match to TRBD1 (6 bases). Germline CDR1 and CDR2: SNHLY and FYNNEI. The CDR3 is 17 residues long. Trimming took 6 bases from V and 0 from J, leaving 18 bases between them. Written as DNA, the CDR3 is TGTGCCAGCAGCACAGGGCCTCCGGCGGTCTCTGGAAACACCATATATTTT. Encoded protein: CASSTGPPAVSGNTIYF.

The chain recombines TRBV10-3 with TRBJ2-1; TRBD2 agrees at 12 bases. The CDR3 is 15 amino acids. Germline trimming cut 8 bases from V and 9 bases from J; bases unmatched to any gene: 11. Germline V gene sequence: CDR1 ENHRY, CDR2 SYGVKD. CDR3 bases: TGTGCCATCGAAACTAGCGGGAGGAGGTCGGGTGAGCAGTTCTTC. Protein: CAIETSGRRSGEQFF.

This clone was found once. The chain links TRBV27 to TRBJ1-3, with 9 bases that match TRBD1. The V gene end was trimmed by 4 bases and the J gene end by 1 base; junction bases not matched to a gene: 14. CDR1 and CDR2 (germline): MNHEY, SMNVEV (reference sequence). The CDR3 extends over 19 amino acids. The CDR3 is CASSSVKATGTGSGNTIYF. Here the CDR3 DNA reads TGTGCCAGCAGTTCCGTCAAAGCCACCGGGACAGGGTCTGGAAACACCATATATTTT.

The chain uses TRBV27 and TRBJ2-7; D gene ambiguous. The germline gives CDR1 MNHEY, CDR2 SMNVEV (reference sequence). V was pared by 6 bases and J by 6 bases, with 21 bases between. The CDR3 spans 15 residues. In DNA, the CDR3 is TGTGCCAGCAGCCCAGGAGCCAGATACCTACGCGAGCAGTACTTC. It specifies CASSPGARYLREQYF.

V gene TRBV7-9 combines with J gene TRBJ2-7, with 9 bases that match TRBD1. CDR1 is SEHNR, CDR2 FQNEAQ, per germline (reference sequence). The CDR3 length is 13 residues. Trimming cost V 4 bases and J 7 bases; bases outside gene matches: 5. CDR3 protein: CASSSPQGAEQYF. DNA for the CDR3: TGTGCCAGCAGCTCGCCACAGGGGGCTGAGCAGTACTTC. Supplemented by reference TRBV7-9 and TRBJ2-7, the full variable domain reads DTGVSQNPRHKITKRGQNVTFRCDPISEHNRLYWYRQTLGQGPEFLTYFQNEAQLEKSRLLSDRFSAERPKGSFSTLEIQRTEQGDSAMYLCASSSPQGAEQYFGPGTRLTVT.

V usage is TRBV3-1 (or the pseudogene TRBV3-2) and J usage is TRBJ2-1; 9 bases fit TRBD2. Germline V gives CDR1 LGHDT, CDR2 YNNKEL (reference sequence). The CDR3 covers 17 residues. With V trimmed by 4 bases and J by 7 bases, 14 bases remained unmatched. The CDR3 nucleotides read TGTGCCAGCAGCCCCCTTCTCCTAGCGGGGTTAATGAATGAGCAGTTCTTC. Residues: CASSPLLLAGLMNEQFF.

CDR3 nucleotide sequence: TGCGCCAGCAGCTCAGGACAGGGAATAAGGGAGCAGTACTTC. Its translation: CASSSGQGIREQYF. The chain links TRBV5-1 to TRBJ2-7, with 8 bases identical to TRBD1. Germline values: CDR1 SGHRS, CDR2 YFSETQ. J gave up 7 bases and V 3 bases, and 9 bases lay outside the gene matches. The length of the CDR3 is 14 residues.

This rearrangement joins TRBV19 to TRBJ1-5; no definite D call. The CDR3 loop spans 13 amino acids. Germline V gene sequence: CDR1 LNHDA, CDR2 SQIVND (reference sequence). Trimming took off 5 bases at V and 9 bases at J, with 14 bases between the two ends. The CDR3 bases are TGTGCCAGTAGTCCGAAGACGTTGCGGCCCCAGCATTTT. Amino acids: CASSPKTLRPQHF.

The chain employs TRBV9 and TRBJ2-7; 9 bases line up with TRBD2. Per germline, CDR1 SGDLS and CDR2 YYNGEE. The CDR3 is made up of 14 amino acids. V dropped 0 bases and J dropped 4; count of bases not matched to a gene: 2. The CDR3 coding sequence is TGTGCCAGCAGCGTAGATCTAGCGGGGTACGAGCAGTACTTC. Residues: CASSVDLAGYEQYF. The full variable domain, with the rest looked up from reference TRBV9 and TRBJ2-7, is DSGVTQTPKHLITATGQRVTLRCSPRSGDLSVYWYQQSLDQGLQFLIQYYNGEERAKGNILERFSAQQFPDLHSELNLSSLELGDSALYFCASSVDLAGYEQYFGPGTRLTVT.

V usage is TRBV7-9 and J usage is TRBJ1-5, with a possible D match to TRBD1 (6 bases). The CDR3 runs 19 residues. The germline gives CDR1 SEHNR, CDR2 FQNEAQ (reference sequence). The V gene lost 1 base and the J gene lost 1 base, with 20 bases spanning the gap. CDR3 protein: CASSLDRAKGPLSNQPQHF. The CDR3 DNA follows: TGTGCCAGCAGCTTAGACAGGGCGAAAGGCCCCTTAAGCAATCAGCCCCAGCATTTT.

This CDR3 reads CASTREVSTEAFF. In nucleotides, the CDR3 is TGTGCCAGTACGCGGGAGGTAAGCACTGAAGCTTTCTTT. The chain uses TRBV19 and TRBJ1-1; D unclear. V lost 7 bases, J lost 4 bases, and 13 bases lay in between. This CDR3 contains 13 residues. Germline V gene lookup returns CDR1 LNHDA and CDR2 SQIVND (reference sequence).

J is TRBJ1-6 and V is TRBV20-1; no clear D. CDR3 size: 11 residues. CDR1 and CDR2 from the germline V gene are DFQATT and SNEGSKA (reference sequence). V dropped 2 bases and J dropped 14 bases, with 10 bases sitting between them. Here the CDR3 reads CSARYGVTLHF. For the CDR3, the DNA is TGCAGTGCTAGATATGGGGTCACCCTCCACTTT.

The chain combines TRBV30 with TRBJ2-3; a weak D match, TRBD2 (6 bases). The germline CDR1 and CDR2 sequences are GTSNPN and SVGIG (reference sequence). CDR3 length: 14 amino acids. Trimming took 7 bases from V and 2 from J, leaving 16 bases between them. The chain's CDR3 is CAYGSAPFTDTQYF. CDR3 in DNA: TGTGCCTACGGGAGCGCCCCTTTCACAGATACGCAGTATTTT.

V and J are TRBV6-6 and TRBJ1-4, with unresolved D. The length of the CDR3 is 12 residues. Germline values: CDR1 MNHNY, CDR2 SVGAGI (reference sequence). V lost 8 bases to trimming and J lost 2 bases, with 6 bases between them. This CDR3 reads CASSSTNEKLFF. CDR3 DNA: TGTGCCAGCTCGAGTACTAATGAAAAACTGTTTTTT.

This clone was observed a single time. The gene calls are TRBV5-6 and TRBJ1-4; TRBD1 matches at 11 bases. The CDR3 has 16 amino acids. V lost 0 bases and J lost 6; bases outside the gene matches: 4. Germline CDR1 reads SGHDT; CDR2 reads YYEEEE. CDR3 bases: TGTGCCAGCAGCTTGGTGGACAGGGGGCTGGATGAAAAACTGTTTTTT. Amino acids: CASSLVDRGLDEKLFF.

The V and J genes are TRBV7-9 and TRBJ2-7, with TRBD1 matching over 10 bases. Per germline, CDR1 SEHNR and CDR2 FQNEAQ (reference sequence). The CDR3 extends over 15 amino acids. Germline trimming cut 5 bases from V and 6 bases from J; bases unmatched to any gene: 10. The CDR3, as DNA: TGTGCCAGCAGCATCGGGACAGGGGAAGTAGGCGAGCAGTACTTC. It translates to CASSIGTGEVGEQYF.

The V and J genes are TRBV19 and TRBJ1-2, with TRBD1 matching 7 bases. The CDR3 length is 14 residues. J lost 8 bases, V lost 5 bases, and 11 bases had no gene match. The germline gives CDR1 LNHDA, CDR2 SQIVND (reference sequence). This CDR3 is CASSPGQAPGGYTF. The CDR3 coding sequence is TGTGCCAGTAGTCCCGGACAGGCACCTGGCGGCTACACCTTC.

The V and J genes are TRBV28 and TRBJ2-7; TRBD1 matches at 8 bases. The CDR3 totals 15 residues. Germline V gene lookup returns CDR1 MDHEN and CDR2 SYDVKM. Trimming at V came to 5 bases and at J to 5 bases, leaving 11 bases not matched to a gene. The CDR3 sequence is CASSITQGARDEQYF. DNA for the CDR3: TGTGCCAGCAGTATAACCCAGGGGGCGCGAGACGAGCAGTACTTC.

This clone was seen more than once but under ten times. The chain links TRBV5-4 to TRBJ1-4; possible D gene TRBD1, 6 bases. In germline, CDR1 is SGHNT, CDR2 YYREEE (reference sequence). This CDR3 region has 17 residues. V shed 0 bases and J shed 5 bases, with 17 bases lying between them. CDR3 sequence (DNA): TGTGCCAGCAGCTTGGCCCCCAGGGGAGGGATAAATGAAAAACTGTTTTTT. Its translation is CASSLAPRGGINEKLFF.

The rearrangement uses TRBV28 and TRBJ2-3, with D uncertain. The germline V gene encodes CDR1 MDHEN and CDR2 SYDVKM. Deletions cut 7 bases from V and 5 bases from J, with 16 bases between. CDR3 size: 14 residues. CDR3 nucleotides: TGTGCCAGCACCGAGCTACTATTTCGAGATACGCAGTATTTT. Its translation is CASTELLFRDTQYF. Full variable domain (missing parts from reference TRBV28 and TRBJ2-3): DVKVTQSSRYLVKRTGEKVFLECVQDMDHENMFWYRQDPGLGLRLIYFSYDVKMKEKGDIPEGYSVSREKKERFSLILESASTNQTSMYLCASTELLFRDTQYFGPGTRLTVL.

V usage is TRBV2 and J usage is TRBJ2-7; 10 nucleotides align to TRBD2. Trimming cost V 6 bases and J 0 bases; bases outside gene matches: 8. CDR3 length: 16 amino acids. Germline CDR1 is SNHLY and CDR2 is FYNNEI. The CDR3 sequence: CASRPPTSGFSYEQYF. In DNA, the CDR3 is TGTGCCAGCAGGCCGCCGACTAGCGGGTTCTCCTACGAGCAGTACTTC.